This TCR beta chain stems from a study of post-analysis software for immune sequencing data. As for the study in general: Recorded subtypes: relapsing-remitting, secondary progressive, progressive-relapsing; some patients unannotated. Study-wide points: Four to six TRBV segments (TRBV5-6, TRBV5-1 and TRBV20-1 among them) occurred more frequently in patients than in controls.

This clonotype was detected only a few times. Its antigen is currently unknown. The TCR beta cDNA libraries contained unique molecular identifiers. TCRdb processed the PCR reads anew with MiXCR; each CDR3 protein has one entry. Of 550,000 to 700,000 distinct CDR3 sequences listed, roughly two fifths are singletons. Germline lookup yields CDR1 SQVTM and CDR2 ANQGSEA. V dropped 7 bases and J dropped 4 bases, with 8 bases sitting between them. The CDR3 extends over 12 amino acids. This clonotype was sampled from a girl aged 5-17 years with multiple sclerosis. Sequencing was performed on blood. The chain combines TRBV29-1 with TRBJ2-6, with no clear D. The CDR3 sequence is CSAPGGANVLTF. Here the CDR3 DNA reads TGCAGCGCCCCTGGGGGGGCCAACGTCCTGACTTTC.